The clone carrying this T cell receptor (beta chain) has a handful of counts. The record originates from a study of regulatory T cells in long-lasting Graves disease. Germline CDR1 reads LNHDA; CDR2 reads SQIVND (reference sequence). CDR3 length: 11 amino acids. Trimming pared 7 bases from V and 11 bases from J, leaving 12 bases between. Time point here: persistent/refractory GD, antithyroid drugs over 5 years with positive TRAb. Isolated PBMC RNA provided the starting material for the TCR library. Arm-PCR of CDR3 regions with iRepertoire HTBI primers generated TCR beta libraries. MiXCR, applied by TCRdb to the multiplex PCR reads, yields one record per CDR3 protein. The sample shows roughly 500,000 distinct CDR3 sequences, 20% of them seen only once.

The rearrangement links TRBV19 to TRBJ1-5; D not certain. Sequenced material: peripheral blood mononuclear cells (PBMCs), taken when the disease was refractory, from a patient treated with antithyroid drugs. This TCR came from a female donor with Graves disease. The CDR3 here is CASKDGLTQHF. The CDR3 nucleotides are TGTGCCAGTAAAGATGGACTGACCCAGCATTTT.